Listed below are T cell receptor beta chains from one sample, sequenced in a study of shared clonotypes between healthy human individuals. The method was immunoSEQ multiplex PCR; TCRdb's version includes in-frame clones alone and lacks a portion of them. The sample lists around 2,000,000 clones, roughly 95% seen once, with 0.13% in the top ten. Sequencing was performed on naive CD4+ T cells sorted from blood. Receptor source: a young man in good health. CDR3s include the opening cysteine and the closing phenylalanine or tryptophan.

v_call	j_call	cdr3_aa
TRBV15	TRBJ2-1	CATSRARLAGDNEQFF
TRBV11-3	TRBJ2-1	CASSTRTSGRNEQFF
TRBV18	TRBJ2-7	CASSIGQGSPLYEQYF
TRBV15	TRBJ1-3	CATSRERRTGNSGNTIYF
TRBV5-1	TRBJ1-1	CASSLKENTEAFF
TRBV20-1	TRBJ2-3	CSARGGDTQYF
TRBV7-3	TRBJ2-2	CASSLNPGTGELFF
TRBV7-2	TRBJ1-3	CASSFRVEYSGNTIYF
TRBV7-3	TRBJ1-1	CASSLNINTEAFF
TRBV9	TRBJ2-3	CASGPGDTQYF
TRBV19	TRBJ1-5	CASSRGASNQPQHF
TRBV18	TRBJ2-7	CASSPGLGRDPYEQYF
TRBV30	TRBJ1-2	CAWSVRGDYGYTF
TRBV4-1	TRBJ1-5	CASSQDLGSSQPQHF
TRBV11-2	TRBJ1-2	CASRRPGQGRRDYGYTF
TRBV5-1	TRBJ2-1	CASSLGGPGNEQFF
TRBV9	TRBJ1-4	CASSVEGGREKLFF
TRBV30	TRBJ1-4	CAWSVRSGDQLFF
TRBV19	TRBJ2-3	CASSIPAGDTQYF
TRBV19	TRBJ2-4	CASSILTVGGNIQYF
TRBV18	TRBJ2-7	CASSPGGTESYEQYF
TRBV5-1	TRBJ2-7	CASRRSGSSYEQYF
TRBV7-7	TRBJ1-4	CASSPGGAGEKLFF
TRBV7-2	TRBJ2-7	CASSQAGGGYEQYF
TRBV30	TRBJ2-7	CAWSRGITYEQYF
TRBV29-1	TRBJ2-5	CSAATQGRTQYF
TRBV28	TRBJ2-3	CASSPQGLAGTDTQYF
TRBV5-8	TRBJ1-5	CASSFRGAGFNQPQHF
TRBV6-1	TRBJ2-7	CASSEWGEQYF
TRBV7-2	TRBJ1-1	CASSSTTGGTEAFF
TRBV14	TRBJ2-7	CASSRPSLADYEQYF
TRBV7-2	TRBJ2-3	CASSLVALAGISTDTQYF
TRBV11-2	TRBJ1-1	CASSGQVLNTEAFF
TRBV5-6	TRBJ1-4	CASSSDRGGEKLFF
TRBV6-5	TRBJ1-6	CASSYSLSGINSPLHF
TRBV7-2	TRBJ2-4	CASSDRQGQGNIQYF
TRBV4-3	TRBJ1-4	CASSQVREQGLATNEKLFF
TRBV6-6	TRBJ2-7	CASSYGASYEQYF
TRBV6-5	TRBJ1-1	CASSYGRYTEAFF
TRBV5-1	TRBJ2-5	CASSLETGTQYF
TRBV27	TRBJ1-1	CASSAKRAGWTEAFF
TRBV10-3	TRBJ1-2	CAISGGGKNGYTF
TRBV18	TRBJ2-7	CASSRGQGIYEQYF
TRBV12-5	TRBJ2-5	CASGLPQETQYF